This T cell receptor beta chain was recovered during a study of blood T cell repertoires in COVID-19. The CDR3 runs to 15 residues. Germline-derived CDR1 and CDR2 are SGHTA and FQGNSA. Germline trimming cut 2 bases from V and 5 bases from J; bases unmatched to any gene: 4. Source study methods: Researchers report that nucleated cell counts were estimated from reference gene primer amplification. Measured with immunoSEQ multiplex PCR; TCRdb has only the in-frame clones, and not every one. That table is the source of V, J and clone size, and D and trimming were worked out from the DNA. This sample yields some 90,000 clones, of which 65% to 90% are seen a single time; approximately 1.3% belongs to the top ten.

This rearrangement joins TRBV7-2 to TRBJ2-7, with TRBD2 matching 12 bases. This TCR came from an elderly man with active or convalescent COVID-19. Sequencing input: peripheral blood. CDR3 bases: TGTGCCAGCAGCTTAAGACTAGCGGGAGCCCACGAGCAGTACTTC. Its translation is CASSLRLAGAHEQYF. Combining the CDR3 with reference TRBV7-2 and TRBJ2-7 gives the whole variable domain GAGVSQSPSNKVTEKGKDVELRCDPISGHTALYWYRQSLGQGLEFLIYFQGNSAPDKSGLPSDRFSAERTGGSVSTLTIQRTQQEDSAVYLCASSLRLAGAHEQYFGPGTRLTVT.